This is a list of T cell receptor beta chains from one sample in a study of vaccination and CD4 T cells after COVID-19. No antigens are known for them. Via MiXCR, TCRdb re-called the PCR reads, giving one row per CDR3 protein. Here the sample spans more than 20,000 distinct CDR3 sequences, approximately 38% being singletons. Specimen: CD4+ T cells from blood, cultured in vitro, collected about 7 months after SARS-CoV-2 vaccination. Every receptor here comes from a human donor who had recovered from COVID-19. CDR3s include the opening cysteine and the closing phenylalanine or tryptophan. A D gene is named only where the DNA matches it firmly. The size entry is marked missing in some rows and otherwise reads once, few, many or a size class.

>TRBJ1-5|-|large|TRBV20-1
TGCAGTGCTAGAGAATTTAGCAATCAGCCCCAGCATTTT
CSAREFSNQPQHF
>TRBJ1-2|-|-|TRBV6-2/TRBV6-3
TGTGCCAGCAGTTACTCGCCCGGCTGGGGCTATGGCTACACCTTC
CASSYSPGWGYGYTF
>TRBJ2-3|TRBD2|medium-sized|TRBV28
TGTGCCAGCAGGGGACGGACTAGCGGGAGTTTAAATACGCAGTATTTT
CASRGRTSGSLNTQYF
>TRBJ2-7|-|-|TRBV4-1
TGCGCCAGCAGTCGGACGGTTAGCTCCTACGAGCAGTACTTC
CASSRTVSSYEQYF
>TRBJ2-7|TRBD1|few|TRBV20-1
TGCAGTGCTACCGGGACAGGTGGTCGCGAGCAGTACTTC
CSATGTGGREQYF
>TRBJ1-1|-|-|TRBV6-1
TGTGCCAGCAGTACCGTGACCGCCCAAATTGAAGCTTTCTTT
CASSTVTAQIEAFF
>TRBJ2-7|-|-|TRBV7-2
TGTGCCAGCAGCTTAGCCCTGTGGCAGGGTTCCTACGAGCAGTACTTC
CASSLALWQGSYEQYF
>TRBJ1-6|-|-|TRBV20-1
TGCAGTGCTCGTAGGGACTCCTATAATTCACCCCTCCACTTT
CSARRDSYNSPLHF
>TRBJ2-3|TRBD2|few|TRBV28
TGTGCCAGCAGTCTTGGCCTGACTAGCGGGGGCACAGATACGCAGTATTTT
CASSLGLTSGGTDTQYF
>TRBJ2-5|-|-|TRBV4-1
TGCGCCAGCAGCCAGCCCCTTAGCGAAGAGACCCAGTACTTC
CASSQPLSEETQYF
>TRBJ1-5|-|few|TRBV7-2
TGTGCCAGCAGCTTAAGGTCAGGGCGTCAGCCCCAGCATTTT
CASSLRSGRQPQHF
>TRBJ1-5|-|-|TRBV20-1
TGCAGTGCTCATGCCGGGACCGCAATATCAGCGCCCCAGCATTTT
CSAHAGTAISAPQHF
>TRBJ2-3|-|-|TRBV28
TGTGCCAGCACCCGATCACAGGGTTGGACAGATACGCAGTATTTT
CASTRSQGWTDTQYF
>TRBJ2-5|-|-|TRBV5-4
TGTGCCAGCAGCTTGGCCCCCCGTACAGGGCAGAAGACCCAGTACTTC
CASSLAPRTGQKTQYF